These T cell receptor beta chains were read from a single sample in a study of blood T cell repertoires in COVID-19. Method: immunoSEQ multiplex PCR; TCRdb's copy keeps in-frame clones and lacks some. Among around 88,000 clones, 81% were seen once, and the ten largest hold around 4.5%. Sequenced input: peripheral blood. Receptors were obtained from a man between 60 and 70 years old with acute or convalescent COVID-19. The CDR3 runs from the conserved cysteine through the conserved F or W. The D gene is left open where the match is weak. The size entry is marked missing in some rows and otherwise reads once, few, many or a size class.

TRBV12-5	NA	TRBJ2-2	few	CASGFLEITGDTGELFF	TGTGCTAGTGGTTTCCTTGAAATCACAGGAGACACCGGGGAGCTGTTTTTT
TRBV19	NA	TRBJ1-2	once	CASSINVQGSGYTF	TGTGCCAGTAGTATTAACGTCCAGGGAAGCGGCTACACCTTC
TRBV6-2/TRBV6-3	NA	TRBJ1-4	NA	CASSPPAAATNEKLFF	TGTGCCAGCAGTCCCCCAGCCGCGGCAACTAATGAAAAACTGTTTTTT
TRBV24-1	TRBD1	TRBJ1-2	NA	CATSDPGQVTDGYTF	TGTGCCACCAGTGATCCGGGACAGGTGACTGATGGCTACACCTTC
TRBV7-9	TRBD2	TRBJ2-7	NA	CASRSLAGGSYEQYF	TGTGCCAGCAGGTCCCTAGCGGGGGGGTCCTACGAGCAGTACTTC
TRBV5-5	NA	TRBJ2-1	NA	CASSLDGGSGNEQFF	TGTGCCAGCAGCTTGGATGGGGGGTCGGGCAATGAGCAGTTCTTC
TRBV6-2/TRBV6-3	NA	TRBJ1-2	few	CASSAGQQTGNRGYTF	TGTGCCAGCAGCGCCGGACAGCAAACGGGGAACCGTGGCTACACCTTC
TRBV28	NA	TRBJ2-1	few	CATKNRDSIYNEQFF	TGTGCCACCAAAAACCGGGACTCCATCTACAATGAGCAGTTCTTC
TRBV11-2	NA	TRBJ2-3	NA	CASAGSDTQYF	TGTGCCAGTGCAGGGTCAGATACGCAGTATTTT
TRBV13	NA	TRBJ1-1	NA	CASSLGGLSLRAEAFF	TGTGCCAGCAGCTTAGGCGGCTTATCTCTCCGGGCTGAAGCTTTCTTT
TRBV6-5	TRBD1	TRBJ2-5	NA	CASSYTGGSLPETQYF	TGTGCCAGCAGTTACACAGGGGGGTCCCTCCCGGAGACCCAGTACTTC
TRBV24-1	TRBD2	TRBJ2-1	NA	CATSDLDPLAGGYNEQFF	TGTGCCACCAGTGATTTAGACCCCTTAGCGGGAGGCTACAATGAGCAGTTCTTC
TRBV5-4	NA	TRBJ1-6	NA	CASSTQSSAGSPLHF	TGTGCCAGCAGCACCCAATCGTCGGCGGGTTCACCCCTCCACTTT
TRBV15	NA	TRBJ1-2	NA	CATSRTGSYNYGYTF	TGTGCCACCAGCAGAACAGGGAGTTACAACTATGGCTACACCTTC
TRBV7-8	NA	TRBJ2-7	NA	CASSPPRSRDEQYF	TGTGCCAGCAGCCCGCCCCGTTCCAGGGACGAGCAGTACTTC
TRBV7-9	NA	TRBJ2-3	few	CASSRRGADTQYF	TGTGCCAGCAGCCGCAGGGGGGCAGATACGCAGTATTTT
TRBV7-8	NA	TRBJ1-1	NA	CASSLFGIRQGMLNTEAFF	TGTGCCAGCAGCTTATTCGGAATACGGCAGGGGATGCTGAACACTGAAGCTTTCTTT
TRBV3-1/TRBV3-2	TRBD2	TRBJ2-7	once	CASSSNPGGLYEQYF	TGTGCCAGCAGCTCCAACCCGGGGGGATTATACGAGCAGTACTTC
TRBV19	TRBD1	TRBJ1-1	few	CASSIQDRVNTEAFF	TGTGCCAGTAGTATTCAAGACAGGGTAAACACTGAAGCTTTCTTT
TRBV6-6	TRBD1	TRBJ1-5	few	CASSQGQGASQPQHF	TGTGCCAGCAGTCAGGGACAGGGGGCCAGTCAGCCCCAGCATTTT
TRBV4-3	TRBD1	TRBJ1-1	NA	CASSQGDREFTEAFF	TGCGCCAGCAGCCAGGGGGACAGGGAATTTACGGAAGCTTTCTTT
TRBV11-2	NA	TRBJ1-2	NA	CASSLVQGGVYGYTF	TGTGCCAGCAGCTTAGTCCAGGGAGGTGTCTATGGCTACACCTTC
TRBV6-2/TRBV6-3	NA	TRBJ1-1	NA	CASSKQNTEAFF	TGTGCCAGCAGTAAACAGAACACTGAAGCTTTCTTT
TRBV5-6	NA	TRBJ2-1	NA	CASSPYLNSYNEQFF	TGTGCCAGCAGCCCGTACTTGAATTCCTACAATGAGCAGTTCTTC
TRBV18	NA	TRBJ1-6	NA	CASSASQGGNSPLHF	TGTGCCAGCTCAGCCTCACAGGGTGGAAATTCACCCCTCCACTTT
TRBV5-1	NA	TRBJ1-5	NA	CASSLGSGHSNQPQHF	TGCGCCAGCAGCTTGGGGTCAGGCCATAGCAATCAGCCCCAGCATTTT
TRBV10-3	TRBD2	TRBJ2-1	few	CAISPGVAGHEQFF	TGTGCCATCAGCCCGGGAGTAGCGGGCCATGAGCAGTTCTTC
TRBV5-4	TRBD1	TRBJ1-1	NA	CASSPGQGIPEAFF	TGTGCCAGCAGCCCTGGACAGGGAATTCCTGAAGCTTTCTTT
TRBV5-1	TRBD2	TRBJ2-7	NA	CASSRSPATSGSNTYEQYF	TGCGCCAGCAGCAGGTCTCCTGCTACTAGCGGCAGCAATACCTACGAGCAGTACTTC
TRBV6-5	TRBD1	TRBJ1-6	NA	CASSYGQGASPLHF	TGTGCCAGCAGTTACGGACAGGGAGCTTCACCCCTCCACTTT